This T cell receptor (beta chain) was observed in a study of radiation and T cells in renal cell carcinoma. Looking at the study overall: Nephrectomy followed 15 Gy stereotactic body radiation by 4 weeks.

With 3 bases removed from V and 8 bases from J, the gap between germline ends came to 7 bases. This CDR3 contains 10 residues. CDR1 and CDR2 (germline): DFQATT, SNEGSKA (reference sequence). Notes on the study in general: From baseline, blood top tumor clonotypes peaked at 2 weeks post-radiation.

Described time point: blood 2 weeks post-SBRT. Treatment reported: 15 Gy SBRT to primary tumor, nephrectomy 4 weeks later. Blood was sampled at baseline, 2 weeks and 4 weeks after SBRT. This renal cell carcinoma was of the clear cell type. Worth noting for this clone: Its antigen remains unknown.

Repertoires were generated with immunoSEQ multiplex PCR, while TCRdb's copy carries only in-frame clones and drops some. The profile shows roughly 80,000 clones, roughly 85% of them singletons. The starting material was blood, obtained from a patient whose treatment included radiotherapy and nephrectomy. The chain links TRBV20-1 to TRBJ1-2; no clear D gene. This receptor was obtained from a woman aged 50 to 60 with renal cell carcinoma. CDR3 sequence (DNA): TGCAGTGCTAGTTACGACGGCTACACCTTC. Translating it yields CSASYDGYTF.